These 30 T cell receptor beta chains were sequenced from one sample in a study of T cells after yellow fever vaccination. TCRdb reprocessed the 5' RACE reads with MiXCR, giving one entry per CDR3 protein. The data show 120,000 or so distinct CDR3 sequences, about 6.8% seen once. The sample here was CD4+ T cells sorted from PBMCs, taken roughly seven weeks after the first yellow fever vaccination. Receptor source: a man younger than 35 who received the YFV17D yellow fever vaccine.

This clonotype was observed at least ten times. The J gene is TRBJ2-2, the V gene TRBV12-3 or TRBV12-4; 7 nucleotides line up with TRBD1. Trimming took 7 bases from V and 2 from J; bases not matched to a gene: 4. The CDR3 has 14 residues. This CDR3 reads CASTTGRNTGELFF. The DNA for the CDR3 is TGTGCCAGCACGACAGGGAGAAACACCGGGGAGCTGTTTTTT.

The sample holds many counts of this clonotype. The chain couples TRBV12-3 or TRBV12-4 to TRBJ2-7; possible D gene TRBD2, 6 bases. The V gene lost 6 bases and the J gene lost 3 bases, with 12 bases spanning the gap. This CDR3 has 13 residues. The CDR3 here is CASSRAGNYEQYV. DNA for the CDR3: TGTGCCAGCAGCCGGGCGGGGAACTACGAGCAGTACGTC.

This clonotype occurred many times. The J gene is TRBJ2-1, the V gene TRBV5-1; D is unclear. The CDR3 covers 12 residues. Germline V gene data show CDR1 as SGHRS and CDR2 as YFSETQ. With 3 bases removed from V and 7 bases from J, the gap between germline ends came to 8 bases. The CDR3 DNA reads as TGCGCCAGCAGCTGGGCTGAGAATGAGCAGTTCTTC. This codes for CASSWAENEQFF.

This clonotype was picked up many times. The chain couples TRBV5-1 to TRBJ2-6, with no clear D. CDR3 length: 18 amino acids. Germline values: CDR1 SGHRS, CDR2 YFSETQ. The V and J ends lost 0 bases and 0 bases respectively, with 13 bases between them. The CDR3 loop reads CASSLARTMSSGANVLTF. The CDR3 DNA reads TGCGCCAGCAGCTTGGCACGGACGATGAGCTCTGGGGCCAACGTCCTGACTTTC.

This clonotype was detected ten times or more. This chain uses TRBV4-3 with TRBJ1-4; 9 nucleotides match TRBD1. The CDR3 is 15 amino acids. Per germline, CDR1 LGHNA and CDR2 YSLEER. The junction had 5 bases not matched to a gene; V was cut back by 3 bases and J by 6 bases. The CDR3 is CASSHDTGGYEKLFF. The CDR3 DNA follows: TGCGCCAGCAGCCATGATACAGGGGGCTATGAAAAACTGTTTTTT.

This clonotype was counted many times. This chain links TRBV24-1 with TRBJ2-1; either TRBD1 or TRBD2 may supply D (5 bases each). The CDR3 consists of 14 residues. V lost 1 base and J lost 5, with 8 bases in between. Germline CDR1 KGHDR, CDR2 SFDVKD. In nucleotides, the CDR3 is TGTGCCACCAGTGATTTCGGGGCCAACAATGAGCAGTTCTTC. As protein: CATSDFGANNEQFF.

This clonotype was detected ten times or more. The V call is TRBV7-9, the J call TRBJ2-5; D unresolved. The V end lost 5 bases, the J end lost 5 bases, and 9 bases lay between the germline ends. The CDR3 sequence is 12 residues long. Germline V gene data show CDR1 as SEHNR and CDR2 as FQNEAQ (reference sequence). CDR3 DNA sequence: TGTGCCAGCAGCCCGTCCGGGGAGACCCAGTACTTC. Its protein product is CASSPSGETQYF.

This clonotype was seen repeatedly, ten times or more. For the CDR3, the DNA is TGTGCCAGCAGCCCTGGGACTGGCCAAGAGACCCAGTACTTC. This sequence encodes CASSPGTGQETQYF. This chain links TRBV12-3 or TRBV12-4 with TRBJ2-5, with a possible D match to TRBD2 (6 bases). V dropped 6 bases and J dropped 1 base, with 12 bases sitting between them. This CDR3 comprises 14 residues.

This clonotype was counted many times. This sequence joins TRBV28 and TRBJ1-2; TRBD1 might be the D (5 bases). The CDR3 is made up of 14 amino acids. Trimming took 5 bases from V and 7 from J, leaving 17 bases between them. Germline lookup yields CDR1 MDHEN and CDR2 SYDVKM. CDR3 amino acids: CASSILRGAGGYTF. The CDR3 region has the DNA TGTGCCAGCAGTATACTTCGGGGCGCTGGTGGCTACACCTTC.

The gene calls are TRBV7-9 and TRBJ1-5, with 8 nucleotides matching TRBD1. CDR3 length: 14 residues. V lost 6 bases and J lost 11; bases outside the gene matches: 12. CDR1 and CDR2 (germline): SEHNR, FQNEAQ (reference sequence). This CDR3 is CASSDRGRRGSQHF. Written as DNA, the CDR3 is TGTGCCAGCAGTGACAGGGGCCGCCGGGGGTCCCAGCATTTT. Drawing the rest from reference TRBV7-9 and TRBJ1-5, the complete variable domain is DTGVSQNPRHKITKRGQNVTFRCDPISEHNRLYWYRQTLGQGPEFLTYFQNEAQLEKSRLLSDRFSAERPKGSFSTLEIQRTEQGDSAMYLCASSDRGRRGSQHFGDGTRLSIL.

This clonotype came up many times. This chain connects TRBV5-1 to TRBJ2-7; 7 nucleotides align to TRBD1. V gave up 4 bases and J gave up 1 base; unmatched junction bases: 8. The CDR3 sequence is 15 residues long. Germline V CDR1 and CDR2: SGHRS, YFSETQ. In nucleotides, the CDR3 is TGCGCCAGCAGCCCTCGGACAGGTGGTTCCTACGAGCAGTACGTC. Translation gives CASSPRTGGSYEQYV.

The table lists this clonotype with many counts. This chain uses TRBV7-2 with TRBJ2-2; D gene uncertain. CDR1 and CDR2 from the germline V gene are SGHTA and FQGNSA. Between the trimmed V and J ends, which lost 2 bases and 4 bases, there was a span of 14 bases. The CDR3 is 16 residues long. CDR3 DNA: TGTGCCAGCAGCTTATATTTGGGTTCGGGCACCGGGGAGCTGTTTTTT. Translation: CASSLYLGSGTGELFF. Filled out from reference TRBV7-2 and TRBJ2-2, the complete variable domain reads GAGVSQSPSNKVTEKGKDVELRCDPISGHTALYWYRQSLGQGLEFLIYFQGNSAPDKSGLPSDRFSAERTGGSVSTLTIQRTQQEDSAVYLCASSLYLGSGTGELFFGEGSRLTVL.

This clonotype was counted many times. The chain is built from TRBV30 and TRBJ1-2; D not certain. The germline CDR1 and CDR2 sequences are GTSNPN and SVGIG (reference sequence). V lost 0 bases, J lost 7 bases, and 12 bases lay in between. The CDR3 covers 13 residues. CDR3 nucleotides: TGTGCCTGGAGTGTTGGACCCGGTGGTGGCTACACCTTC. Translation: CAWSVGPGGGYTF. The whole variable domain, remainder taken from reference TRBV30 and TRBJ1-2, is SQTIHQWPATLVQPVGSPLSLECTVEGTSNPNLYWYRQAAGRGLQLLFYSVGIGQISSEVPQNLSASRPQDRQFILSSKKLLLSDSGFYLCAWSVGPGGGYTFGSGTRLTVV.

This clonotype was recorded many times. The V and J genes are TRBV5-1 and TRBJ1-1, with D maybe TRBD1 (5 bases). The CDR3 is 13 residues long. Deletions cut 7 bases from V and 2 bases from J, with 12 bases between. Germline CDR1 SGHRS, CDR2 YFSETQ. This CDR3 reads CASGSTANTEAFF. In nucleotides, the CDR3 is TGCGCCAGCGGCTCGACAGCTAACACTGAAGCTTTCTTT. Variable domain in full (rest from reference TRBV5-1 and TRBJ1-1): KAGVTQTPRYLIKTRGQQVTLSCSPISGHRSVSWYQQTPGQGLQFLFEYFSETQRNKGNFPGRFSGRQFSNSRSEMNVSTLELGDSALYLCASGSTANTEAFFGQGTRLTVV.

This clonotype was counted at least ten times. Since no conserved phenylalanine or tryptophan closes the CDR3, a read error is the likely cause. The DNA is omitted, as the CDR3 cannot be located on it reliably, and the CDR3 follows TCRdb's listing. The chain uses TRBV11-2 and TRBJ2-5; the table's D call of TRBD2 was not tested on the DNA. The CDR3 contains 13 residues when both ends are counted. CDR1 SGHAT and CDR2 FQNNGV come from the germline V gene. The CDR3 sequence is CASSSTTSGTPKL.

The table lists this clonotype with many counts. The chain joins TRBV5-1 to TRBJ2-1, with 13 bases that match TRBD2. This CDR3 is 14 amino acids long. CDR1 is SGHRS and CDR2 is YFSETQ in the germline V gene. V dropped 3 bases and J dropped 10; count of bases not matched to a gene: 4. This chain's CDR3 is CASSSTSGGAEQFF. The CDR3 coding sequence is TGCGCCAGCAGCTCTACTAGCGGGGGGGCAGAGCAGTTCTTC.

This clonotype was seen more than once but under ten times. The chain carries TRBV18 and TRBJ1-5, with 8 bases that match TRBD1. There are 15 residues in the CDR3. Germline assignment: CDR1 KGHSH and CDR2 LQKENI. Trimming cost V 3 bases and J 3 bases; bases outside gene matches: 4. CDR3 DNA sequence: TGTGCCAGCTCACCGGGACAGGCGCTCAATCAGCCCCAGCATTTT. This translates into CASSPGQALNQPQHF.

This clonotype came up many times. The V gene is TRBV5-1, the J gene TRBJ2-4; 7 nucleotides agree with TRBD1. V dropped 9 bases and J dropped 7; count of bases not matched to a gene: 7. CDR1 and CDR2 (germline): SGHRS, YFSETQ. CDR3 size: 12 residues. Here the CDR3 reads CATRDSGNIQYF. CDR3 nucleotides: TGCGCCACTCGGGACAGTGGGAACATTCAGTACTTC.

This clonotype appeared a few times. This sequence joins TRBV10-3 and TRBJ2-7; tentatively, D is TRBD2 (5 bases). CDR3 length: 12 amino acids. Germline CDR1 reads ENHRY; CDR2 reads SYGVKD. V was trimmed by 10 bases and J by 2 bases, leaving 12 bases between them. For the CDR3, the DNA is TGTGCCACCGGACGGGAAACCTACGAGCAGTACTTC. Amino acid sequence: CATGRETYEQYF.

Ten or more counts support this clonotype. This chain joins TRBV19 and TRBJ2-5; 13 nucleotides line up with TRBD2. This CDR3 spans 18 amino acids. The junction had 8 bases not matched to a gene; V was cut back by 0 bases and J by 4 bases. From germline, CDR1 is LNHDA and CDR2 SQIVND (reference sequence). CDR3 DNA sequence: TGTGCCAGTAGTATAGAACCCCCACTAGCGGGGGGGAGAGAGACCCAGTACTTC. Protein sequence: CASSIEPPLAGGRETQYF.

This clonotype was seen many times. The chain is built from TRBV27 and TRBJ2-3; TRBD2 is a possible D gene (6 bases). This CDR3 comprises 15 residues. CDR1 and CDR2 from the germline V gene are MNHEY and SMNVEV (reference sequence). The V gene lost 5 bases and the J gene lost 2 bases, with 14 bases spanning the gap. CDR3 region: CASSRTGSYTDTQYF. For the CDR3, the DNA is TGTGCCAGCAGTCGTACCGGGAGCTACACAGATACGCAGTATTTT.

This clonotype has a count of ten or more. This chain joins TRBV7-8 and TRBJ2-3; 9 nucleotides align to TRBD2. Germline V gene data show CDR1 as SGHVS and CDR2 as FQNEAQ. This CDR3 comprises 14 residues. With V trimmed by 4 bases and J by 7 bases, 6 bases remained unmatched. In DNA form, the CDR3 reads TGTGCCAGCAGCTCCCGAAGCGGGGGGAATACGCAGTATTTT. Translation gives CASSSRSGGNTQYF.

This clonotype was counted at least ten times. The rearrangement joins TRBV30 to TRBJ1-1, with a weak D call TRBD1 (6 bases). Trimming took off 2 bases at V and 0 bases at J, with 16 bases between the two ends. The CDR3 runs 16 residues. The germline V gene has CDR1 GTSNPN and CDR2 SVGIG (reference sequence). For the CDR3, the DNA is TGTGCCTGGAGTAACTCAGGGGCGATGATGAACACTGAAGCTTTCTTT. Amino acid sequence: CAWSNSGAMMNTEAFF. The full variable domain, completed using reference TRBV30 and TRBJ1-1, is SQTIHQWPATLVQPVGSPLSLECTVEGTSNPNLYWYRQAAGRGLQLLFYSVGIGQISSEVPQNLSASRPQDRQFILSSKKLLLSDSGFYLCAWSNSGAMMNTEAFFGQGTRLTVV.

This clonotype occurred many times. One end of the junction is discordant with germline, which a read error may explain. DNA of the CDR3: TGTGCCAGCAGAGGGGGGCAGCTGAACACTGAAGCCTTCTTT. Protein sequence: CASRGGQLNTEAFF. V gene TRBV12-3 or TRBV12-4 combines with J gene TRBJ1-1; possibly TRBD1 for D (6 bases). The CDR3 loop spans 14 amino acids.

This clonotype was observed at least ten times. The CDR3 DNA reads TGCAGTGCTAGAGATAGAAGAAGCTACGAGCAGTACGTC. This gives the protein CSARDRRSYEQYV. The chain couples TRBV20-1 to TRBJ2-7; D not resolved. The CDR3 extends over 13 amino acids. Trimming took 0 bases from V and 3 from J, leaving 9 bases between them. Germline CDR1 DFQATT, CDR2 SNEGSKA (reference sequence).

Note on this clonotype: A much larger clone is a single base away; this may be a read error. This chain uses TRBV5-1 with TRBJ2-7, with D maybe TRBD1 (5 bases). Germline V gene lookup returns CDR1 SGHRS and CDR2 YFSETQ. The CDR3 is made up of 14 amino acids. This chain's CDR3 is CASSWGGLTYERYF. The CDR3 DNA follows: TGCGCCAGCAGCTGGGGCGGATTGACCTACGAGCGGTACTTC.

The table lists this clonotype with a few counts. CDR3 DNA sequence: TGTGCCAGCAGTTCGTTTGCGGAGGGGTGGACTGAAGCTTTCTTT. It specifies CASSSFAEGWTEAFF. This chain joins TRBV5-4 and TRBJ1-1; TRBD1 is a possible D gene (5 bases). The CDR3 covers 15 residues. Looked up from germline, CDR1 is SGHNT and CDR2 is YYREEE (reference sequence). Trimming shortened V by 5 bases and J by 5 bases, and 19 bases separated the two germline ends.

The sample holds many counts of this clonotype. J is TRBJ1-1 and V is TRBV25-1; D is unresolved. This CDR3 contains 15 residues. Trimming cost V 1 base and J 0 bases, with 9 bases left between them. In germline, CDR1 is MGHDK, CDR2 SYGVNS. The DNA for the CDR3 is TGTGCCAGCAGTGAATTCGACGGGATGAACACTGAAGCTTTCTTT. This codes for CASSEFDGMNTEAFF.

The V call is TRBV12-3 or TRBV12-4, the J call TRBJ1-5, with D possibly being TRBD1 (6 bases). The CDR3 loop spans 13 amino acids. Trimming took off 7 bases at V and 6 bases at J, with 13 bases between the two ends. The CDR3 DNA is TGTGCCAGCATCGGGGGGGGCGCTCAGCCCCAGCATTTT. This gives the protein CASIGGGAQPQHF.

This clonotype was seen many times. Here the CDR3 reads CASSERTPPGGEQFF. The CDR3 region has the DNA TGTGCCAGCAGCGAGCGAACTCCCCCGGGGGGTGAGCAGTTCTTC. The chain has TRBV6-1 and TRBJ2-1; 7 bases fit TRBD2. Germline V gene lookup returns CDR1 MNHNS and CDR2 SASEGT. The J segment lost 9 bases and the V segment lost 6 bases, leaving 14 bases of the junction unmatched. This CDR3 has 15 residues.